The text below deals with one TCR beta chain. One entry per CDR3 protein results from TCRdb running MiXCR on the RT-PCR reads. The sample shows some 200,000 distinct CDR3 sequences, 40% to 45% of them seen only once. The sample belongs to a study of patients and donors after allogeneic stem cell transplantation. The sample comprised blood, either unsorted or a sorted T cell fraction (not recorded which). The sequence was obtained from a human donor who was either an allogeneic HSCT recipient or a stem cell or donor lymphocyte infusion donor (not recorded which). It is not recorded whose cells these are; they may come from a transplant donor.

CDR3 sequence (DNA): TGTGCCAGCAGCTTCCTTCAAATTGGACTAGCTAACAATGAGCAGTTCTTC. It translates to CASSFLQIGLANNEQFF. The chain couples TRBV7-2 to TRBJ2-1; 8 nucleotides align to TRBD2. CDR3 length: 17 residues. CDR1 is SGHTA, CDR2 FQGNSA, per germline. V lost 3 bases to trimming and J lost 5 bases; unmatched junction nucleotides: 12.